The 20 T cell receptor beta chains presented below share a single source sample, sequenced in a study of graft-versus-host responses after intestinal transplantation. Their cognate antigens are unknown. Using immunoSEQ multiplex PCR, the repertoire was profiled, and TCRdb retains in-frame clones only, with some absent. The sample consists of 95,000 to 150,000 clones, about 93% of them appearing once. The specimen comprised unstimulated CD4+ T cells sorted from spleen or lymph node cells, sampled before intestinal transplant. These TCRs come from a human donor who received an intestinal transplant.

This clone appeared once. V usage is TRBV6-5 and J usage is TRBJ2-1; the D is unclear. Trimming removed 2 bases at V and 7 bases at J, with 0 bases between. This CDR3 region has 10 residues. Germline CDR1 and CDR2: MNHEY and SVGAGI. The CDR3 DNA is TGTGCCAGCAGTTACAATGAGCAGTTCTTC. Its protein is CASSYNEQFF.

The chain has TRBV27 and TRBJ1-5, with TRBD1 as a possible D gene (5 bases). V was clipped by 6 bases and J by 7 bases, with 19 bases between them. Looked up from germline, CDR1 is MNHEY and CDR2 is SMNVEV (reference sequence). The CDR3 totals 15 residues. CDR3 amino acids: CASSIGAGPEQPQHF. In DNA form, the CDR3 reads TGTGCCAGCAGCATAGGGGCAGGCCCAGAGCAGCCCCAGCATTTT.

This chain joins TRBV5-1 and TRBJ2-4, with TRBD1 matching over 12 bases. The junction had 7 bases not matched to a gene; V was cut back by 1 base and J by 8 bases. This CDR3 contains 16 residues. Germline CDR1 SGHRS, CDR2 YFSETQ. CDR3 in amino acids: CASSLLGTGGWDIQYF. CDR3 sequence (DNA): TGCGCCAGCAGCTTGCTCGGGACAGGGGGCTGGGACATTCAGTACTTC.

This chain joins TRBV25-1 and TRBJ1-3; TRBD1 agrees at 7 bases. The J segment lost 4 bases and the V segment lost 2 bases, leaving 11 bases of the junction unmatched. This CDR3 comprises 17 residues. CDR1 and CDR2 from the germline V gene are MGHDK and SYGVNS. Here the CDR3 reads CASSEIKSTGRGNTIYF. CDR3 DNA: TGTGCCAGCAGTGAAATCAAGTCGACAGGGAGGGGAAACACCATATATTTT.

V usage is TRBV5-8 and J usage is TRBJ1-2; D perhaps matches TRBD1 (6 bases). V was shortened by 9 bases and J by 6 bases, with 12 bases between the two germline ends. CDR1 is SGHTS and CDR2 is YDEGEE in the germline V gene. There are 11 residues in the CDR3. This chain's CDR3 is CATSQGHGYTF. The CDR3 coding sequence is TGTGCCACCTCGCAGGGGCATGGCTACACCTTC.

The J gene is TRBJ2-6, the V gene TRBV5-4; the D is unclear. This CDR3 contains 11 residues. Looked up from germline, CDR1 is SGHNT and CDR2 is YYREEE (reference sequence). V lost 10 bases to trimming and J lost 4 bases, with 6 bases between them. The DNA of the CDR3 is TGTGCCGGATGGGGGGCCAACGTCCTGACTTTC. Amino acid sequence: CAGWGANVLTF. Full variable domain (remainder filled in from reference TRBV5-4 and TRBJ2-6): ETGVTQSPTHLIKTRGQQVTLRCSSQSGHNTVSWYQQALGQGPQFIFQYYREEENGRGNFPPRFSGLQFPNYSSELNVNALELDDSALYLCAGWGANVLTFGAGSRLTVL.

The CDR3 protein is CAWIGREAYNEQFF. As DNA, the CDR3 is TGTGCCTGGATTGGCAGGGAGGCCTACAATGAGCAGTTCTTC. The V call is TRBV30, the J call TRBJ2-1; D perhaps matches TRBD2 (6 bases). V was pared by 4 bases and J by 2 bases, with 12 bases between. This CDR3 has 14 amino acids. CDR1 and CDR2 (germline): GTSNPN, SVGIG (reference sequence).

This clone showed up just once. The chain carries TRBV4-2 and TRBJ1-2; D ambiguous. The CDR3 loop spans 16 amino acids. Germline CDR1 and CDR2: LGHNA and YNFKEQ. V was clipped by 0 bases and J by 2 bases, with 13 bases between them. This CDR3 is CASSQDGVVLNYGYTF. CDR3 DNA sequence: TGTGCCAGCAGCCAAGACGGAGTGGTTTTGAACTATGGCTACACCTTC.

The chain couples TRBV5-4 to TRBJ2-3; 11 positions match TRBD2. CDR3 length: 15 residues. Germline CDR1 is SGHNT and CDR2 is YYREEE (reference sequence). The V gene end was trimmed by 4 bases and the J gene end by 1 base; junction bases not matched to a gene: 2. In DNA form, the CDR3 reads TGTGCCAGCAGCAATAGCGGGAGGGGCACAGATACGCAGTATTTT. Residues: CASSNSGRGTDTQYF.

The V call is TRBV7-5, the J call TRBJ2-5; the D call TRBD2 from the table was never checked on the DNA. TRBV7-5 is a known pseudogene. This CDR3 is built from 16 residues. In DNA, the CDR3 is TGTGCCAATACGGAGGCTAGCGGGAGGGGTGCGGAGACCCAGTACTTC. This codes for CANTEASGRGAETQYF.

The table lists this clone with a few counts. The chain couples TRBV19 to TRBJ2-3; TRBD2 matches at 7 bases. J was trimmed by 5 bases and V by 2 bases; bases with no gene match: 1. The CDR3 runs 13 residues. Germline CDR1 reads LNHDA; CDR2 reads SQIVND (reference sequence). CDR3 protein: CASSISSGDTQYF. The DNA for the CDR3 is TGTGCCAGTAGTATATCTAGCGGAGATACGCAGTATTTT.

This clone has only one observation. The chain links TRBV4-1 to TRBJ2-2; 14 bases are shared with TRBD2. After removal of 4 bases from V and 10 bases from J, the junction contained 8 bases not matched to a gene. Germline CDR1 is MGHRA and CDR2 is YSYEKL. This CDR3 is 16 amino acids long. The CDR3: CASSRGLAGAEAELFF. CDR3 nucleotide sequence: TGCGCCAGCAGCCGGGGACTAGCGGGAGCGGAGGCGGAGCTGTTTTTT.

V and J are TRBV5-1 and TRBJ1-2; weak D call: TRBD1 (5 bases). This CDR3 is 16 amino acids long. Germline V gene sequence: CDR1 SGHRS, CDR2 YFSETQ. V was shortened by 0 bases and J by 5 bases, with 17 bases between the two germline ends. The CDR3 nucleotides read TGCGCCAGCAGCTTGGATGGCAGGGCCTTGGATTATGGCTACACCTTC. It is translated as CASSLDGRALDYGYTF. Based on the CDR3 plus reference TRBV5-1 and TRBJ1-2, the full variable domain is KAGVTQTPRYLIKTRGQQVTLSCSPISGHRSVSWYQQTPGQGLQFLFEYFSETQRNKGNFPGRFSGRQFSNSRSEMNVSTLELGDSALYLCASSLDGRALDYGYTFGSGTRLTVV.

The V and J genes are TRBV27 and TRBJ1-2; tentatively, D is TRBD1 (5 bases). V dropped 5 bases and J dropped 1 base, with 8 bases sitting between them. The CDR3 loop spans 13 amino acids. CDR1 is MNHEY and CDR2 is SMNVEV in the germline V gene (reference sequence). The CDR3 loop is CASSMTVNYGYTF. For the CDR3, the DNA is TGTGCCAGCAGTATGACAGTTAACTATGGCTACACCTTC.

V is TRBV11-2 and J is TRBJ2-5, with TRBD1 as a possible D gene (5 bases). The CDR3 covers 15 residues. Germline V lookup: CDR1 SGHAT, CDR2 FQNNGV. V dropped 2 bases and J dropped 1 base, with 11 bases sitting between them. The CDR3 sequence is CASSLFSDSQETQYF. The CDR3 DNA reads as TGTGCCAGCAGCTTATTTTCCGACAGCCAAGAGACCCAGTACTTC. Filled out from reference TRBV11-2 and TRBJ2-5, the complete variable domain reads EAGVAQSPRYKIIEKRQSVAFWCNPISGHATLYWYQQILGQGPKLLIQFQNNGVVDDSQLPKDRFSAERLKGVDSTLKIQPAKLEDSAVYLCASSLFSDSQETQYFGPGTRLLVL.

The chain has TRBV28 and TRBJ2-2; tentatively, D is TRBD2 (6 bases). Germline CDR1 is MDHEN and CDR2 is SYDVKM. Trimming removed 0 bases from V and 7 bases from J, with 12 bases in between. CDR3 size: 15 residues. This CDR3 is CASSLWGSGNGELFF. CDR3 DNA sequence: TGTGCCAGCAGTTTATGGGGTAGCGGTAACGGGGAGCTGTTTTTT.

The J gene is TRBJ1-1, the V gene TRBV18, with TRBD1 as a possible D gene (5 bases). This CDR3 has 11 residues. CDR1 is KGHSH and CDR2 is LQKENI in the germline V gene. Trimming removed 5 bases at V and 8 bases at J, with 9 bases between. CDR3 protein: CASSTYREAFF. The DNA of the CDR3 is TGTGCCAGCTCAACGTACAGGGAAGCTTTCTTT. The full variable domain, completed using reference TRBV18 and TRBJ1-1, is NAGVMQNPRHLVRRRGQEARLRCSPMKGHSHVYWYRQLPEEGLKFMVYLQKENIIDESGMPKERFSAEFPKEGPSILRIQQVVRGDSAAYFCASSTYREAFFGQGTRLTVV.

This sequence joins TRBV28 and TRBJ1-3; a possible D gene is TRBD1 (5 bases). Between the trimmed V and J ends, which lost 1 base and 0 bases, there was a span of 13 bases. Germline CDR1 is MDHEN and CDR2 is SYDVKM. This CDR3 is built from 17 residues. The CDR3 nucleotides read TGTGCCAGCAGTTTATACGGGGCCTCGAGCTCTGGAAACACCATATATTTT. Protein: CASSLYGASSSGNTIYF.

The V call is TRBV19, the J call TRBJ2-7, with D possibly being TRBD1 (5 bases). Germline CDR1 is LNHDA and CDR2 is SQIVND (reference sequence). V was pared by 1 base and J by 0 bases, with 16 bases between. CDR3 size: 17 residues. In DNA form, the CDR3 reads TGTGCCAGTAGTATAGCCCTGGGGCCAGGCGACTCCTACGAGCAGTACTTC. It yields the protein CASSIALGPGDSYEQYF.

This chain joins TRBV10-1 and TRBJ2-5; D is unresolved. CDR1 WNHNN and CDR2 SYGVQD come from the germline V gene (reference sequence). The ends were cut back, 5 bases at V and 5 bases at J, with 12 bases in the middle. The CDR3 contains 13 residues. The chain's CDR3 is CASSQQVWETQYF. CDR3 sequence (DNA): TGCGCCAGCAGTCAACAAGTTTGGGAGACCCAGTACTTC.